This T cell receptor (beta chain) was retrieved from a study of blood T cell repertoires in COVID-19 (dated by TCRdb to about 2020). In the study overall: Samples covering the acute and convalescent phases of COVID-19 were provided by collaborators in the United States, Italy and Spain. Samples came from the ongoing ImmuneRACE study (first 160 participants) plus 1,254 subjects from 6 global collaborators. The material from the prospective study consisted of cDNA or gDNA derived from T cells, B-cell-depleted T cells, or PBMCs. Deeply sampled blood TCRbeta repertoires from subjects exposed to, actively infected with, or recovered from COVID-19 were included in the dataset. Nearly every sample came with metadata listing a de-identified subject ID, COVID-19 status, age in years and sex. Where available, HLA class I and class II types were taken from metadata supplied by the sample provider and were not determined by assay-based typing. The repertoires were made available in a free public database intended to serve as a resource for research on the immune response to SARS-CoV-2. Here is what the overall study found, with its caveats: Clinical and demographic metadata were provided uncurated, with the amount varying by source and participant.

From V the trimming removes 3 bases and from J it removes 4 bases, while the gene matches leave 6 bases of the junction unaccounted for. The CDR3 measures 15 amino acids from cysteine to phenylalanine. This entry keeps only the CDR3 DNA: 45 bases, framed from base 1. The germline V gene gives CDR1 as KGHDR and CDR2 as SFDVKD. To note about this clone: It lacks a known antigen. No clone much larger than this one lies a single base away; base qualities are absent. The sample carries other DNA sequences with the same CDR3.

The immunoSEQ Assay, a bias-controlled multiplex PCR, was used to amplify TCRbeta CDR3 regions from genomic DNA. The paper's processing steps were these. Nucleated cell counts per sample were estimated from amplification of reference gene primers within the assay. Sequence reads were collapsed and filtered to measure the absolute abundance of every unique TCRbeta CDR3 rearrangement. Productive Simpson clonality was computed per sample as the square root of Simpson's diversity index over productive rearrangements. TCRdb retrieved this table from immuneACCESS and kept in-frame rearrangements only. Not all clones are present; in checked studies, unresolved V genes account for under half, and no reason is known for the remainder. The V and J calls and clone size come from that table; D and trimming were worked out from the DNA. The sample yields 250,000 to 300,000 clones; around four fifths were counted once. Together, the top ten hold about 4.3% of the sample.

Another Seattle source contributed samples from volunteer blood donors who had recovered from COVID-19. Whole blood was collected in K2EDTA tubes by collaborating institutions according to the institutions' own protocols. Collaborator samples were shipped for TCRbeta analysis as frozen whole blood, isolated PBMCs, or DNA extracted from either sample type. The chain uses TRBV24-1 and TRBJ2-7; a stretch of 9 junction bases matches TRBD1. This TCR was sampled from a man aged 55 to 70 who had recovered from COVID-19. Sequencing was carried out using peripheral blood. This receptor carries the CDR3 CATSDPGQGVYEQYF. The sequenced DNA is TGTGCCACCAGTGATCCGGGACAGGGAGTTTACGAGCAGTACTTC.